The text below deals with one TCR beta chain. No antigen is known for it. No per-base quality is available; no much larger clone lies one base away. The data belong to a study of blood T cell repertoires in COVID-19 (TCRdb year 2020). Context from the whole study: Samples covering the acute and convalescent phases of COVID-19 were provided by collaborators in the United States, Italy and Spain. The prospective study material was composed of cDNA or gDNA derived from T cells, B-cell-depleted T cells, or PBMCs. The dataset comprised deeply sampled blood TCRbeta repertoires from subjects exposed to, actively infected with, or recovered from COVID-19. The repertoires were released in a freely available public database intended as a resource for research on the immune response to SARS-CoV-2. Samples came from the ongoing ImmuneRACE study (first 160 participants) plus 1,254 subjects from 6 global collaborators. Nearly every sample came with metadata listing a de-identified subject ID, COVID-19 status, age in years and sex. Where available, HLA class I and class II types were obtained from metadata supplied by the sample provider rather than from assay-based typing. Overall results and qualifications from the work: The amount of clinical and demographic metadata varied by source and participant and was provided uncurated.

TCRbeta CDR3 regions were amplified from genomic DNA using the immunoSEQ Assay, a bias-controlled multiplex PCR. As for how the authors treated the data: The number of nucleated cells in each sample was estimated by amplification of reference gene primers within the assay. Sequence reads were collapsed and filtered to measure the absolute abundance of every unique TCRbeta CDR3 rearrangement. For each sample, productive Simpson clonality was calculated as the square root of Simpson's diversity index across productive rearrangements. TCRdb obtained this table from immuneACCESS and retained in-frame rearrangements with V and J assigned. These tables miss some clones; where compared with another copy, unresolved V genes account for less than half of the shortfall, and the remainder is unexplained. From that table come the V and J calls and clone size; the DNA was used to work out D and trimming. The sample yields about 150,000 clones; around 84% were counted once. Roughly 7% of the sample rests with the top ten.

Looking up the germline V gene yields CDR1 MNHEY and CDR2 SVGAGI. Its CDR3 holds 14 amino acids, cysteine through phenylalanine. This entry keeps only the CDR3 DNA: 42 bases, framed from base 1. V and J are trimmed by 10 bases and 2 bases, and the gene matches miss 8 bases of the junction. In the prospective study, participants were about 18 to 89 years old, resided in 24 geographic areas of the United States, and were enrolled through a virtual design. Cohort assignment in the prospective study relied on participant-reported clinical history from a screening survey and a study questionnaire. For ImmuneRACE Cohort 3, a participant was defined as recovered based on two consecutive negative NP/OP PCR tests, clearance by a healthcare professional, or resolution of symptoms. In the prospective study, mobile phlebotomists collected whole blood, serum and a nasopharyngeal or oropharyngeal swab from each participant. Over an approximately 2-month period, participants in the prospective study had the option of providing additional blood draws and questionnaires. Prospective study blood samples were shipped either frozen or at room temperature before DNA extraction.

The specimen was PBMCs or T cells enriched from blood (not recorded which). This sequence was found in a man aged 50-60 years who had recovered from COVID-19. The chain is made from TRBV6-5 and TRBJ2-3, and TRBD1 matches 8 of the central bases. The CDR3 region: CATQGATHTDTQYF. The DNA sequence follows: TGTGCCACCCAGGGGGCGACGCACACAGATACGCAGTATTTT.